This T cell receptor (beta chain) was profiled in a study of shared clonotypes between healthy human individuals. From germline, CDR1 is MNHNS and CDR2 SASEGT. This CDR3 has 14 residues. The V gene lost 11 bases and the J gene lost 1 base, with 17 bases spanning the gap. Sequencing used immunoSEQ multiplex PCR; TCRdb keeps in-frame clones, though not all of them. The sample comprises 2 million to 2.5 million clones, around 93% of which are singletons, and more than 0.35% rests with the top ten. The chain couples TRBV6-1 to TRBJ2-5, with TRBD1 as a possible D gene (5 bases). The TCR was taken from a man aged 18 to 29 in good health. Some clones in this sample may be carry-over from other donors' samples. Sequencing input: naive CD4+ T cells from PBMCs. Sample subset: CD45RA+ positively selected. The DNA for the CDR3 is TGTGCCGGGCAAAAGGGGCAGACCCAAGAGACCCAGTACTTC. Protein: CAGQKGQTQETQYF.